The rows below give T cell receptor beta chains drawn from one sample of a study of T cell changes during pregnancy in multiple sclerosis. TCRdb's copy holds only in-frame clones and misses some; the assay was immunoSEQ multiplex PCR. The sample lists about 84,000 clones, roughly 94% seen once, with 0.99% in the top ten. This material consisted of peripheral blood, taken in the second trimester of pregnancy. These receptors all stem from a female donor in good health, enrolled as a control in a pregnancy study. Each CDR3 is given with its conserved first and last residue. Each record gives: clone size, V gene, J gene, D gene, CDR3 DNA, CDR3 protein. D genes are given only for firm matches. The size field is filled for only some rows; it gives once, few, many or a size class.

>NA|TRBV28|TRBJ2-5|NA
TGTGCCAGCAGTTTCGAAGAGACCCAGTACTTC
CASSFEETQYF
>NA|TRBV18|TRBJ2-7|TRBD2
TGTGCCAGCTCACCAACCGAGAATACAACGCCCGGGACTAGCGGGGAAGTAAGGACGTTC
CASSPTENTTPGTSGEVRTF
>NA|TRBV19|TRBJ2-5|NA
TGTGCCAGTAGTATAGGGGGGAGGGGGGAGACCCAGTACTTC
CASSIGGRGETQYF
>NA|TRBV28|TRBJ2-7|NA
TGTGCCAGCAGTTTATTGACAGGCTACGAGCAGTACTTC
CASSLLTGYEQYF
>NA|TRBV4-1|TRBJ2-2|NA
TGCGCCAGCAGCCCTCCCTTAGCGACCGGGGAGCTGTTTTTT
CASSPPLATGELFF
>NA|TRBV15|TRBJ1-3|NA
TGTGCCACCAGCAGCAGGAGGAACTCTGGAAACACCATATATTTT
CATSSRRNSGNTIYF
>NA|TRBV6-1|TRBJ1-2|NA
TGTGCCAGCAGTGAAGGCCCCCAGGGTTCCTATGGCTACACCTTC
CASSEGPQGSYGYTF
>NA|TRBV5-6|TRBJ2-3|NA
TGTGCCAGCAGCTTGGCCTTCTCTGTCACAGATACGCAGTATTTT
CASSLAFSVTDTQYF
>NA|TRBV7-2|TRBJ1-2|NA
TGTGCCAGCAGCCCCGTGTCAAGTACGGACAGCAATATAGATGGCTACACCTTC
CASSPVSSTDSNIDGYTF
>once|TRBV6-1|TRBJ1-4|NA
TGTGCCAGCAGAGGGGTAGATGAAAAACTGTTTTTT
CASRGVDEKLFF
>NA|TRBV28|TRBJ1-2|NA
TGTGCCAGCTCCTCCACGGGGGTCTACTATGGCTACACCTTC
CASSSTGVYYGYTF
>NA|TRBV28|TRBJ2-7|TRBD1
TGTGCCAGCAGTCTCTGGACAGGGAGGTACGAGCAGTACTTC
CASSLWTGRYEQYF
>NA|TRBV6-6|TRBJ2-7|TRBD1
TGTGCCAGCAGTTTCGACAGGGCTCAGCGTGGCGAGCAGTACTTC
CASSFDRAQRGEQYF
>NA|TRBV19|TRBJ2-4|TRBD2
TGTGCCAGTAGTATCGGGACGGGAGGGGCTACGGACATTCAGTACTTC
CASSIGTGGATDIQYF